The entry below gives a single T cell receptor (beta chain) sequence along with its context. Its specificity is unknown. Pooled together were second doses at about 4 or about 12 weeks. Using immunoSEQ multiplex PCR, the repertoire was profiled, and TCRdb retains in-frame clones only, with some absent. The sample consists of just over 30,000 clones, approximately 90% of them appearing once. The data stem from a study of T cell responses to AZD1222 COVID-19 vaccine. Study-wide results and caveats: At 160-218 and 743-854, vaccine-associated CD4 TCRs were dominant, and they spanned spike. Per reports, nearly half of all spike-specific TCRs target regions that are unmutated in variants. All repertoire sampling was performed exclusively after the peak T cell response.

The clonotype originates from an adult who received the AZD1222 COVID-19 vaccine. Sequenced here: peripheral blood, sampled 28 days after the second AZD1222 dose.

In DNA form, the CDR3 reads TGTGCCAGTAGTAGTAAACAGGGGGCCCCGAACACTGAAGCTTTCTTT. Protein sequence: CASSSKQGAPNTEAFF. The rearrangement uses TRBV19 and TRBJ1-1; TRBD1 agrees at 9 bases. V gave up 4 bases and J gave up 1 base; unmatched junction bases: 7. This CDR3 region has 16 residues. Looked up from germline, CDR1 is LNHDA and CDR2 is SQIVND (reference sequence).